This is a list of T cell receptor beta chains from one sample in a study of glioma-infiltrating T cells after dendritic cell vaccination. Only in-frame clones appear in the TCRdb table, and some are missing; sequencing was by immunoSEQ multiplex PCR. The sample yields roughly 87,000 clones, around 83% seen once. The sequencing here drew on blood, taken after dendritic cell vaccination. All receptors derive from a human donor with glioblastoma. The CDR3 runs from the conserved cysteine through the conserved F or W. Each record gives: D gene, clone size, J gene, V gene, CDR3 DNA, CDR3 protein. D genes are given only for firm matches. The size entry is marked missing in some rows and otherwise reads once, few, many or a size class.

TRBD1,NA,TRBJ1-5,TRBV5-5,TGTGCCAGCAGCTTAACAGGGACAGATCAGCCCCAGCATTTT,CASSLTGTDQPQHF
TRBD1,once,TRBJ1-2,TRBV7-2,TGTGCCAGCAGCTTAGTTAGGGGGCGCAACTATGGCTACACCTTC,CASSLVRGRNYGYTF
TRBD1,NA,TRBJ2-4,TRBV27,TGTGCCAGCAGTAGCACAGGGGAGGCCAAAAACATTCAGTACTTC,CASSSTGEAKNIQYF
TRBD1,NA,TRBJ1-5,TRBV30,TGTGCCTGGACCCGACAGGGCTCTTCATCCCAGCATTTT,CAWTRQGSSSQHF
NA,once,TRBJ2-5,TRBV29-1,TGCAGCGCCGGGCGGGGTAGCATACAAGAGACCCAGTACTTC,CSAGRGSIQETQYF
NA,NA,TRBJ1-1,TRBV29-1,TGCAGCGTTAGCGGGCCAGCCACCCCTGAAGCTTTCTTT,CSVSGPATPEAFF
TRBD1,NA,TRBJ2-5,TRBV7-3,TGTGCCAGCAGCTCTACAGGGGGCAGGTGGGAGACCCAGTACTTC,CASSSTGGRWETQYF
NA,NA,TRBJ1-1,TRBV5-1,TGCGCCAGCAGTCCCCCGGGGTACACTGAAGCTTTCTTT,CASSPPGYTEAFF
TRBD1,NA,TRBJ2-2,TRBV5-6,TGTGCCAGCAGACCTCCGACAGGGGAAGTCTCCGGGGAGCTGTTTTTT,CASRPPTGEVSGELFF
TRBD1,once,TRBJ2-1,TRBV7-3,TGTGCCAGCAGCTTGGGAACAGGGGGTTCTTATGAGCAGTTCTTC,CASSLGTGGSYEQFF
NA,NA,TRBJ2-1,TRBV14,TGTGCCAGCAGCCCTGATCTCGTGAGCTCCTACAATGAGCAGTTCTTC,CASSPDLVSSYNEQFF
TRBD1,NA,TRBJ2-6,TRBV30,TGTGCCTGGAGTGTACGTCAGGGGGCCGACTACTCTGGGGCCAACGTCCTGACTTTC,CAWSVRQGADYSGANVLTF
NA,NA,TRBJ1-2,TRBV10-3,TGTGCCATCAGTGATGCGCGACAGGCAGAAGGCTACACCTTC,CAISDARQAEGYTF
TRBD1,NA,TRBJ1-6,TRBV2,TGTGCCAGCAGGACTGGGACAGGGAGCAATTCACCCCTCCACTTT,CASRTGTGSNSPLHF
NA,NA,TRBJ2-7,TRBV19,TGTGCCAGTAGTAGCGGGTCCCCCTACGAGCAGTACTTC,CASSSGSPYEQYF
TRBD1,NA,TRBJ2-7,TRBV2,TGTGCCAGCAGAGAATCCGGGACAGGACTCTACGAGCAGTACTTC,CASRESGTGLYEQYF
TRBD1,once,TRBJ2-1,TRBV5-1,TGCGCCAGCAGAAAGCAGGGACAGGGGGTGTACAATGAGCAGTTCTTC,CASRKQGQGVYNEQFF
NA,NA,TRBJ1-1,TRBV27,TGTGCCAGCAGTTTATTGGACAGAGCTGAAGCTTTCTTT,CASSLLDRAEAFF
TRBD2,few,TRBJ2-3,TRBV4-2,TGTGCCAGCAGCCAAGATCGGTCTAGCGGGGGGGCCAGGTATGGAGATACGCAGTATTTT,CASSQDRSSGGARYGDTQYF
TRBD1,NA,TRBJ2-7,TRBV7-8,TGTGCCAGCGGACAGGGGGATAAGGAGCAGTACTTC,CASGQGDKEQYF
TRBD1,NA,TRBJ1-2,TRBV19,TGTGCCAGTAGACGGACAGGGGTCGGGTTGCTTTATGGCTACACCTTC,CASRRTGVGLLYGYTF
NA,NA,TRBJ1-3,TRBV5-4,TGTGCCAGCAGAAAGGGGCCCGCTTCTGGAAACACCATATATTTT,CASRKGPASGNTIYF
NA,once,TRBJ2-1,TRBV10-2,TGCGCCAGCAGCCCGACTGATAATGAGCAGTTCTTC,CASSPTDNEQFF
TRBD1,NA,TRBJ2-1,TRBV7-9,TGTGCCAGCAGCTCCTCCGGGACAGCTTCCTACAATGAGCAGTTCTTC,CASSSSGTASYNEQFF
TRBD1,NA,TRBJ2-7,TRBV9,TGTGCCAGCAGCGTGGGACCCGGGGACAGGGCTTACGAGCAGTACTTC,CASSVGPGDRAYEQYF
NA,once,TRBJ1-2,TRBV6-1,TGTGCCAGCAGGGTCGGCTATGGCTACACCTTC,CASRVGYGYTF
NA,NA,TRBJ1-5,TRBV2,TGTGCCAGCAGTGGACCGGGGGGCTTAGGTCAGCCCCAGCATTTT,CASSGPGGLGQPQHF
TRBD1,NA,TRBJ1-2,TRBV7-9,TGTGCCAGCAGCCCGACAGGGGTGAATGGCTACACCTTC,CASSPTGVNGYTF
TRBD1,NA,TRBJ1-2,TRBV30,TGTGCCTGGGAAACAGGGGGCGCGATGGGGGGCTACACCTTC,CAWETGGAMGGYTF
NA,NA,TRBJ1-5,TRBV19,TGTGCCAGTACCCATAGCAATCAGCCCCAGCATTTT,CASTHSNQPQHF
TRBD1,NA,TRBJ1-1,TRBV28,TGTGCCAGCAGGGGACAGGATCTGAACACTGAAGCTTTCTTT,CASRGQDLNTEAFF
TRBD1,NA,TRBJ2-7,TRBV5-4,TGTGCCAGCAGCTCGAAAAAAGACAGGGGATACGAGCAGTACTTC,CASSSKKDRGYEQYF
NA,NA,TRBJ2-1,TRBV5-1,TGCGCCAGCAGGGCCCAAGCGAGTTTCCGCAATGAGCAGTTCTTC,CASRAQASFRNEQFF
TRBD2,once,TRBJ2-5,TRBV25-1,TGTGCCAGCACCCCCCCTACCGGGGGGGGAGAGACCCAGTACTTC,CASTPPTGGGETQYF
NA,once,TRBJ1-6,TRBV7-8,TGTGCCAGCAGCTTAGCGTTGACAGCCGATTCACCCCTCCACTTT,CASSLALTADSPLHF
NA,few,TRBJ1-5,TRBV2,TGTGCCAGCTGCAGGGGCAATCAGCCCCAGCATTTT,CASCRGNQPQHF
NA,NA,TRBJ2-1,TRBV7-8,TGTGCCAGCAGCTTCCAGGGGGGTTCCTACAATGAGCAGTTCTTC,CASSFQGGSYNEQFF
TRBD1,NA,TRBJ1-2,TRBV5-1,TGCGCCAGCAGCGTGGGGACAGGGTACTATGGCTACACCTTC,CASSVGTGYYGYTF
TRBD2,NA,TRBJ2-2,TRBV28,TGTGCCAGCAGCTCCACTAGCGGGGGAAGAGGCGGGGAGCTGTTTTTT,CASSSTSGGRGGELFF